The subject of this entry is one TCR beta chain. Repertoires were generated with immunoSEQ multiplex PCR, while TCRdb's copy carries only in-frame clones and drops some. The table records about 68,000 clones, 83% of them present only once. This entry comes from a study of control samples from healthy donors and cancer patients. V lost 3 bases, J lost 2 bases, and 11 bases lay in between. The CDR3 is 14 residues long. Germline loops: CDR1 SEHNR, CDR2 FQNEAQ (reference sequence). This chain connects TRBV7-9 to TRBJ2-7, with D tentatively TRBD1 or TRBD2 (5 bases each). The TCR sequence derives from a man aged 55 to 70 in good health. Sequenced material: blood. CDR3 nucleotides: TGTGCCAGCAGCTTTTACCCGGGGCCCTACGAGCAGTACTTC. Translating it yields CASSFYPGPYEQYF.